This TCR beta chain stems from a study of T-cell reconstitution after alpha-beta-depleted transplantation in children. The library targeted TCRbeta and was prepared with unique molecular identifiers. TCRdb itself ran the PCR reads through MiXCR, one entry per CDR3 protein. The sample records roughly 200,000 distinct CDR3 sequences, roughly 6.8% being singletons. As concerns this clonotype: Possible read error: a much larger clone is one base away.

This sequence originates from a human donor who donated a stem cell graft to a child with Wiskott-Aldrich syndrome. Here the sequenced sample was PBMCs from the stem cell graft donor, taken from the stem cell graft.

The CDR3 sequence: CASCSSGGSYNEQFF. In DNA, the CDR3 is TGTGCCAGCTGTTCTAGCGGGGGGAGCTACAATGAGCAGTTCTTC. The chain is built from TRBV12-3 or TRBV12-4 and TRBJ2-1; 11 nucleotides agree with TRBD2. V trimming: 8 bases; J trimming: 3 bases; junction bases outside the gene matches: 6. The CDR3 contains 15 residues.